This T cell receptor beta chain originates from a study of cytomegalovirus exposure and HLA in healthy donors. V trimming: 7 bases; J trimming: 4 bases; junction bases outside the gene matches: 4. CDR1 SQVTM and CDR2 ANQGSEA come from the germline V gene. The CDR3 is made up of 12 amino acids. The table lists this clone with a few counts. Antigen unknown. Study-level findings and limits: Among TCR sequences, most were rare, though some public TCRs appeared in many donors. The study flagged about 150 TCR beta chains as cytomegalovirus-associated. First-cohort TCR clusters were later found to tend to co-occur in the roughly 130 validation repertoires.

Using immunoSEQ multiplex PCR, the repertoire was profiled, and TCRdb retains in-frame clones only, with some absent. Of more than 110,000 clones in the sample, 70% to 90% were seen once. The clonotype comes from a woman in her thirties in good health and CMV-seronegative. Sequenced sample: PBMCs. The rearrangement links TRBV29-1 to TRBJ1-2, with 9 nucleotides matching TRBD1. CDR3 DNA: TGCAGCGGGCTACAGGGGGCCTATGGCTACACCTTC. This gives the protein CSGLQGAYGYTF.